A single sample gave rise to the 31 T cell receptor beta chains below, sequenced in a study of cytomegalovirus exposure and HLA in healthy donors. Primers included in the PCR were 60 Vbeta and 13 Jbeta primers. Profiled with immunoSEQ multiplex PCR; TCRdb holds only in-frame clones, not every one. Found here are 50,000 to 55,000 clones, about four fifths of them singletons; the top ten hold over 2%. The sequenced sample was PBMCs. Source of these receptors: a boy between 5 and 17 years old in good health and CMV-seropositive.

The chain links TRBV5-1 to TRBJ2-7; D may be TRBD1 (5 bases). Germline V CDR1 and CDR2: SGHRS, YFSETQ. V was pared by 0 bases and J by 3 bases, with 10 bases between. CDR3 length: 14 amino acids. This chain's CDR3 is CASSLAGRDYEQYF. The CDR3 DNA reads TGCGCCAGCAGCTTGGCGGGCAGGGACTACGAGCAGTACTTC.

This rearrangement joins TRBV4-2 to TRBJ2-5; 7 bases fit TRBD1. The junction had 7 bases not matched to a gene; V was cut back by 2 bases and J by 4 bases. The CDR3 is 15 residues long. Germline V gene data show CDR1 as LGHNA and CDR2 as YNFKEQ. As DNA, the CDR3 is TGTGCCAGCAGCCAATCGGACAGGAATGGAGAGACCCAGTACTTC. Encoded protein: CASSQSDRNGETQYF.

This clone occurred once. This chain links TRBV13 with TRBJ1-1, with D possibly TRBD1 on 5 matching bases. The CDR3 has 13 residues. The germline gives CDR1 PRHDT, CDR2 FYEKMQ (reference sequence). The V gene lost 8 bases and the J gene lost 2 bases, with 12 bases spanning the gap. CDR3 loop: CASRLTVNTEAFF. CDR3 coding DNA: TGTGCCAGCCGTCTGACAGTTAACACTGAAGCTTTCTTT.

The chain employs TRBV29-1 and TRBJ1-2, with D possibly TRBD1 on 6 matching bases. CDR1 SQVTM and CDR2 ANQGSEA come from the germline V gene. The CDR3 sequence is 12 residues long. Between the trimmed V and J ends, which lost 6 bases and 4 bases, there was a span of 12 bases. This chain's CDR3 is CSVDEGVYGYTF. In nucleotides, the CDR3 is TGCAGCGTGGACGAGGGGGTCTATGGCTACACCTTC.

This clone was observed once. The CDR3 loop reads CASSPYRQGPSSPLHF. The DNA for the CDR3 is TGTGCCAGCAGTCCATACCGACAGGGTCCTAGTTCACCCCTCCACTTT. The chain couples TRBV27 to TRBJ1-6, with 7 bases identical to TRBD1. The germline gives CDR1 MNHEY, CDR2 SMNVEV (reference sequence). V was pared by 5 bases and J by 9 bases, with 13 bases of the junction left unmatched. The CDR3 is 16 residues long.

The chain recombines TRBV7-9 with TRBJ1-3, with 7 nucleotides matching TRBD1. The CDR3 consists of 13 residues. V shed 4 bases, J shed 7 bases, and the junction held 4 bases outside the gene matches. Germline V gene sequence: CDR1 SEHNR, CDR2 FQNEAQ (reference sequence). The CDR3 nucleotides read TGTGCCAGCAGCTCAGGGGGAAGCAACACCATATATTTT. This codes for CASSSGGSNTIYF.

This clone was observed a few times. The V and J genes are TRBV27 and TRBJ1-2; 7 bases line up with TRBD1. The CDR3 has 17 residues. Germline-derived CDR1 and CDR2 are MNHEY and SMNVEV (reference sequence). Trimming took 5 bases from V and 8 from J; bases not matched to a gene: 20. CDR3 in DNA: TGTGCCAGCAGTACAACTACAGGGGCGAACGGAATCGGCGGCTACACCTTC. It specifies CASSTTTGANGIGGYTF.

The V and J genes are TRBV5-5 and TRBJ2-5; 8 bases agree with TRBD1. Per the germline V gene, CDR1 is SGHKS and CDR2 is YYEKEE (reference sequence). The J segment lost 4 bases and the V segment lost 6 bases, leaving 8 bases of the junction unmatched. This CDR3 has 14 amino acids. CDR3 DNA: TGTGCCAGCACCGTGAATGACAGGGGAGAGACCCAGTACTTC. The encoded protein is CASTVNDRGETQYF.

V and J are TRBV7-3 and TRBJ2-7; D call uncertain. The ends were cut back, 1 base at V and 5 bases at J, with 6 bases in the middle. Germline loops: CDR1 SGHTA, CDR2 FQGTGA. The CDR3 consists of 12 residues. The CDR3 nucleotides read TGTGCCAGCAGCTTAAATGCGGACGAGCAGTACTTC. Protein product: CASSLNADEQYF.

The chain uses TRBV11-2 and TRBJ2-1; 8 nucleotides line up with TRBD2. The CDR3 is made up of 15 amino acids. After removal of 1 base from V and 2 bases from J, the junction contained 1 base not matched to a gene. From germline, CDR1 is SGHAT and CDR2 FQNNGV. This CDR3 is CASSLGGGPYNEQFF. In DNA, the CDR3 is TGTGCCAGCAGCTTAGGCGGGGGGCCCTACAATGAGCAGTTCTTC.

With regard to this clone: This specimen includes other DNA sequences encoding the same CDR3. This sequence joins TRBV7-6 and TRBJ2-1; TRBD2 matches 8 bases. J lost 7 bases, V lost 2 bases, and 7 bases had no gene match. CDR1 is SGHVS, CDR2 FNYEAQ, per germline. There are 15 residues in the CDR3. The CDR3, as DNA: TGTGCCAGCAGCTTATATGCCGGGGGGGGGAATGAGCAGTTCTTC. Protein: CASSLYAGGGNEQFF.

This clone was seen a single time. The V call is TRBV10-3, the J call TRBJ1-2; TRBD1 matches at 9 bases. The CDR3 has 15 amino acids. Germline lookup yields CDR1 ENHRY and CDR2 SYGVKD. The trim removed 3 bases at V and 5 bases at J, leaving 7 bases unmatched. CDR3 protein: CAISDSDRGGYGYTF. Written as DNA, the CDR3 is TGTGCCATCAGTGATTCGGACAGGGGTGGGTATGGCTACACCTTC.

The genes are TRBV7-8 and TRBJ2-1, with a weak D call TRBD2 (6 bases). This CDR3 is built from 12 residues. V was trimmed by 3 bases and J by 9 bases, leaving 9 bases between them. Germline values: CDR1 SGHVS, CDR2 FQNEAQ. The CDR3: CASSLLGGEQFF. In DNA, the CDR3 is TGTGCCAGCAGCTTGTTGGGGGGTGAGCAGTTCTTC.

The chain joins TRBV7-2 to TRBJ2-3; D remains unclear. CDR1 is SGHTA, CDR2 FQGNSA, per germline. With 5 bases removed from V and 8 bases from J, the gap between germline ends came to 11 bases. The CDR3 is 12 residues long. The CDR3 DNA reads as TGTGCCAGCAGCCTCGAGTTTGTTACGCAGTATTTT. Its translation: CASSLEFVTQYF.

V gene TRBV5-1 combines with J gene TRBJ2-1, with D perhaps TRBD1 (5 bases). V lost 0 bases to trimming and J lost 2 bases, with 9 bases between them. Germline V CDR1 and CDR2: SGHRS, YFSETQ. The CDR3 contains 15 residues. CDR3 bases: TGCGCCAGCAGCTTGGTCGGCAGGGCCTACAATGAGCAGTTCTTC. It yields the protein CASSLVGRAYNEQFF.

As DNA, the CDR3 is TGTGCCAGTAGGGGACAGGGATATTCACCCCTCCACTTT. This encodes CASRGQGYSPLHF. V usage is TRBV19 and J usage is TRBJ1-6, with 9 bases that match TRBD1. The germline gives CDR1 LNHDA, CDR2 SQIVND (reference sequence). The ends lost 6 bases at V and 8 bases at J; junction bases unmatched: 2. The CDR3 spans 13 residues.

This chain connects TRBV6-1 to TRBJ1-1, with D maybe TRBD1 (6 bases). V lost 8 bases and J 2 bases, leaving 15 bases between the germline ends. CDR3 size: 14 residues. From germline, CDR1 is MNHNS and CDR2 SASEGT. The CDR3 loop reads CASQGGPGNTEAFF. DNA for the CDR3: TGTGCCAGCCAAGGGGGTCCCGGTAACACTGAAGCTTTCTTT.

CDR3 loop: CASSLGRSPLHF. The DNA for the CDR3 is TGTGCCAGCAGCTTGGGTCGTTCACCCCTCCACTTT. J is TRBJ1-6 and V is TRBV5-6; no firm D call. The CDR3 totals 12 residues. Germline V CDR1 and CDR2: SGHDT, YYEEEE. The V and J ends lost 0 bases and 9 bases respectively, with 4 bases between them.

This CDR3 is CATTRTGEEQFF. The CDR3 DNA is TGTGCCACCACCCGGACTGGGGAAGAGCAGTTCTTC. V and J are TRBV15 and TRBJ2-1; TRBD2 is a possible D gene (5 bases). Per the germline V gene, CDR1 is LNHNV and CDR2 is YYDKDF (reference sequence). The CDR3 has 12 residues. Trimming took 7 bases from V and 10 from J, leaving 14 bases between them.

V gene TRBV7-8 combines with J gene TRBJ2-3, with D perhaps TRBD2 (6 bases). This CDR3 contains 15 residues. V dropped 5 bases and J dropped 4 bases, with 16 bases sitting between them. Per the germline V gene, CDR1 is SGHVS and CDR2 is FQNEAQ. This chain's CDR3 is CASSRGTLGSDTQYF. The CDR3 DNA reads TGTGCCAGCAGCCGCGGGACCCTGGGGTCAGATACGCAGTATTTT.

This clone was detected once. The CDR3 region is CASSHLTGRNSPLHF. DNA of the CDR3: TGTGCCAGCAGTCACCTAACAGGGAGAAATTCACCCCTCCACTTT. The chain joins TRBV6-6 to TRBJ1-6, with TRBD1 as a possible D gene (6 bases). The CDR3 loop spans 15 amino acids. Germline V gives CDR1 MNHNY, CDR2 SVGAGI (reference sequence). The ends were cut back, 5 bases at V and 7 bases at J, with 15 bases in the middle.

This chain connects TRBV7-9 to TRBJ2-1, with 7 positions matching TRBD2. V gave up 1 base and J gave up 9 bases; unmatched junction bases: 3. The CDR3 runs to 13 residues. Per the germline V gene, CDR1 is SEHNR and CDR2 is FQNEAQ (reference sequence). Written as DNA, the CDR3 is TGTGCCAGCAGCTTAGTGGCTAGCGGTGAGCAGTTCTTC. This translates into CASSLVASGEQFF.

CDR3 DNA sequence: TGTGCCAGCAGCACCACACTAGCGGGGGGGCCCTACGAGCAGTACTTC. Its translation: CASSTTLAGGPYEQYF. V and J are TRBV5-4 and TRBJ2-7; 13 nucleotides line up with TRBD2. There are 16 residues in the CDR3. Per germline, CDR1 SGHNT and CDR2 YYREEE (reference sequence). The ends lost 4 bases at V and 2 bases at J; junction bases unmatched: 6.

This sequence joins TRBV5-4 and TRBJ2-5, with D unresolved. The ends were cut back, 0 bases at V and 4 bases at J, with 10 bases in the middle. CDR1 and CDR2 from the germline V gene are SGHNT and YYREEE (reference sequence). The CDR3 is 14 residues long. In DNA, the CDR3 is TGTGCCAGCAGCTTGGGCGGTGTGGGAGAGACCCAGTACTTC. Translation gives CASSLGGVGETQYF. Looking up the rest from reference TRBV5-4 and TRBJ2-5 gives the full variable domain: ETGVTQSPTHLIKTRGQQVTLRCSSQSGHNTVSWYQQALGQGPQFIFQYYREEENGRGNFPPRFSGLQFPNYSSELNVNALELDDSALYLCASSLGGVGETQYFGPGTRLLVL.

The chain combines TRBV29-1 with TRBJ1-1; possibly TRBD1 for D (5 bases). This CDR3 region has 14 residues. The V gene lost 7 bases and the J gene lost 0 bases, with 15 bases spanning the gap. CDR1 and CDR2 from the germline V gene are SQVTM and ANQGSEA. The CDR3: CSATVGGVNTEAFF. The CDR3 DNA is TGCAGCGCAACGGTCGGAGGGGTGAACACTGAAGCTTTCTTT.

The chain joins TRBV7-9 to TRBJ2-3; 7 bases are a match to TRBD2. J lost 6 bases, V lost 4 bases, and 13 bases had no gene match. The CDR3 spans 16 residues. CDR1 is SEHNR, CDR2 FQNEAQ, per germline (reference sequence). DNA for the CDR3: TGTGCCAGCAGCTCCTATGGACTAGAAGATAGGGATACGCAGTATTTT. As protein: CASSSYGLEDRDTQYF.

V usage is TRBV7-9 and J usage is TRBJ1-1; D possibly corresponds to TRBD1 (5 bases). The CDR3 consists of 13 residues. The germline V and J ends were trimmed by 4 bases and 3 bases, with 9 bases remaining between them. Germline CDR1 SEHNR, CDR2 FQNEAQ (reference sequence). The CDR3 coding sequence is TGTGCCAGCAGCTCACAGGCTGACACTGAAGCTTTCTTT. It translates to CASSSQADTEAFF. Full variable domain (outside the CDR3, taken from reference TRBV7-9 and TRBJ1-1): DTGVSQNPRHKITKRGQNVTFRCDPISEHNRLYWYRQTLGQGPEFLTYFQNEAQLEKSRLLSDRFSAERPKGSFSTLEIQRTEQGDSAMYLCASSSQADTEAFFGQGTRLTVV.

The CDR3 spells CASSLEGLSTEAFF. DNA of the CDR3: TGTGCCAGCAGCTTGGAGGGGCTGAGCACTGAAGCTTTCTTT. The chain couples TRBV7-9 to TRBJ1-1, with TRBD1 as a possible D gene (5 bases). Germline lookup yields CDR1 SEHNR and CDR2 FQNEAQ (reference sequence). This CDR3 has 14 amino acids. The V end lost 3 bases, the J end lost 4 bases, and 12 bases lay between the germline ends.

This chain links TRBV2 with TRBJ1-2; 9 nucleotides match TRBD1. The CDR3 extends over 13 amino acids. Germline-derived CDR1 and CDR2 are SNHLY and FYNNEI. The junction had 3 bases not matched to a gene; V was cut back by 6 bases and J by 4 bases. In DNA form, the CDR3 reads TGTGCCAGCAGGGACAGGGGCAGCTATGGCTACACCTTC. Translated, it gives CASRDRGSYGYTF.

The J gene is TRBJ1-6, the V gene TRBV5-1, with D hard to call. The CDR3 is 14 residues long. Germline values: CDR1 SGHRS, CDR2 YFSETQ. V was shortened by 2 bases and J by 8 bases, with 11 bases between the two germline ends. The CDR3 here is CASSFSRGDSPLHF. The DNA of the CDR3 is TGCGCCAGCAGCTTCAGCCGGGGAGATTCACCCCTCCACTTT.

This chain links TRBV15 with TRBJ1-3; D possibly corresponds to TRBD1 (6 bases). Deletions cut 8 bases from V and 4 bases from J, with 18 bases between. The CDR3 runs 15 residues. The V gene's germline CDR1 is LNHNV and CDR2 YYDKDF (reference sequence). The CDR3 DNA follows: TGTGCCACCGCCACTGGGGGGGCCAGCGGAAACACCATATATTTT. Translating it yields CATATGGASGNTIYF.